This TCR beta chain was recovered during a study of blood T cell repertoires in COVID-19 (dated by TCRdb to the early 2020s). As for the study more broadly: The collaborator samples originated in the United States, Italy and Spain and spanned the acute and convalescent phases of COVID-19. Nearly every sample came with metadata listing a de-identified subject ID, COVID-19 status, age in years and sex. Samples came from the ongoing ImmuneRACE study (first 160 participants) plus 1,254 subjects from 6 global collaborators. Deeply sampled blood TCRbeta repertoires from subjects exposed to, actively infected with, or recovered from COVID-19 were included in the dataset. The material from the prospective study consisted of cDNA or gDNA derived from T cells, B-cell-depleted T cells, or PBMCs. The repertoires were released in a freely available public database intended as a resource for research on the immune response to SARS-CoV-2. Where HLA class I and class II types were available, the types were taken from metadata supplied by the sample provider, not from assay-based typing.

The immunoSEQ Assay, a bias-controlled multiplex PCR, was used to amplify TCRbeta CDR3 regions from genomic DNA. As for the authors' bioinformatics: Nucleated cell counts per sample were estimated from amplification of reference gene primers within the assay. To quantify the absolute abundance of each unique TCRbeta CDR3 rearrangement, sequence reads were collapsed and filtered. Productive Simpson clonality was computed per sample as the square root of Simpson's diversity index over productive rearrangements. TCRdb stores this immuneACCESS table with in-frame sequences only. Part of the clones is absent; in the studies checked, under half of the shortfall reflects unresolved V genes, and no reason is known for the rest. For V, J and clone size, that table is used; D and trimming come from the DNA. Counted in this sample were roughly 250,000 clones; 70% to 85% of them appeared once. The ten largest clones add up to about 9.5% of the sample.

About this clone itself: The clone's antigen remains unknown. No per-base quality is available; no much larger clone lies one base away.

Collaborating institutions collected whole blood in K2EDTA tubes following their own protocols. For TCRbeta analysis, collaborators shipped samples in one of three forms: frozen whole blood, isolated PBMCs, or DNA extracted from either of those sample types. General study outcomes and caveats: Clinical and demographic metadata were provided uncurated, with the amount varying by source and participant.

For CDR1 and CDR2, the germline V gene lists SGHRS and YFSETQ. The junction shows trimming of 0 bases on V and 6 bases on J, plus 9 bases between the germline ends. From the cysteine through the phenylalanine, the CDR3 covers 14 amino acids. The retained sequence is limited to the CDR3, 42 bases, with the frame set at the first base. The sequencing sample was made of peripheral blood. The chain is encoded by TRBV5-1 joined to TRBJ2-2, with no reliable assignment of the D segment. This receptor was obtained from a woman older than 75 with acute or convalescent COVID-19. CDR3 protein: CASSLVTQAGELFF. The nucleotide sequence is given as TGCGCCAGCAGCTTGGTGACTCAAGCCGGGGAGCTGTTTTTT.